This T cell receptor (beta chain) was sequenced for a study of regulatory T cells in long-lasting Graves disease. Time point here: newly diagnosed GD, antithyroid drugs for less than 3 months. The TCR library was made from RNA that had been extracted from PBMCs in TRIzol. In its sample, this clonotype was seen many times. Per germline, CDR1 MNHNS and CDR2 SASEGT. Trimming took 6 bases from V and 4 from J; bases not matched to a gene: 7. The CDR3 sequence is 15 residues long. Building the TCR beta libraries relied on iRepertoire HTBI primers, and CDR3 regions underwent Arm-PCR. Study processing details: Identification across samples found some 60 TRBV and approximately 15 TRBJ segments. TCRdb itself ran the multiplex PCR reads through MiXCR, one entry per CDR3 protein. For this entry, the V and J calls and clone size follow TCRdb and not the study's own pipeline. The table shows some 240,000 distinct CDR3 sequences, with approximately 18% occurring only once.

These data are also associated with another study on T cells in Graves' hyperthyroidism and ophthalmopathy. In that study: TCR CDR3 underwent first-round RT-PCR with the HTBI primer set. The model predicted ophthalmopathy a median roughly 6.5 months before onset.

This material consisted of peripheral blood mononuclear cells (PBMCs), taken at new diagnosis, from a patient treated with antithyroid drugs. The receptor comes from a woman aged 30 to 39 with Graves disease. The chain has TRBV6-1 and TRBJ1-3; 9 bases fit TRBD1. CDR3 protein: CASSLQGARGNTIYF. The CDR3 DNA reads as TGTGCCAGCAGCTTACAGGGGGCGCGAGGAAACACCATATATTTT.